These T cell receptor beta chains were read from a single sample in a study of CD8 T cells in ankylosing spondylitis. MiXCR, run by TCRdb on the 5' RACE reads, gives a single entry per CDR3 protein. This table holds approximately 100,000 distinct CDR3 sequences, over 6.5% found once. The sample taken for sequencing was blood, either unsorted or a sorted T cell fraction (not recorded which). The receptors stem from a male donor with ankylosing spondylitis or in good health (not recorded which). The CDR3 runs from the conserved cysteine through the conserved F or W. D genes are given only for firm matches. Size tells how often a clone was seen (once, few, many) or the class of an expanded clone, and some rows leave it out.

v_gene,j_gene,abundance,d_gene,CDR3aa,CDR3nt
TRBV7-2,TRBJ2-2,many,TRBD2,CASSSGLAANTGELFF,TGTGCCAGCAGCTCCGGACTAGCGGCGAACACCGGGGAGCTGTTTTTT
TRBV7-9,TRBJ1-4,many,TRBD1,CASSLYRDRNEKLFF,TGTGCCAGCAGCTTATACCGGGACAGGAATGAAAAACTGTTTTTT
TRBV11-1,TRBJ1-1,many,.,CASSLVAQNTEAFF,TGTGCCAGCAGCTTAGTGGCTCAGAACACTGAAGCTTTCTTT
TRBV15,TRBJ2-5,few,.,CATSRVQKETQYF,TGTGCCACCAGCAGAGTGCAGAAAGAGACCCAGTACTTC
TRBV6-2/TRBV6-3,TRBJ2-1,many,.,CASTRPGQGLFF,TGTGCCAGCACTCGACCGGGGCAGGGGTTGTTCTTC
TRBV7-9,TRBJ2-1,many,.,CASSFALAGGEQFF,TGTGCCAGCAGCTTCGCCTTAGCAGGTGGTGAGCAGTTCTTC
TRBV20-1,TRBJ2-2,many,.,CSARPPEGIKNTGELFF,TGCAGTGCTCGCCCGCCTGAGGGGATTAAGAACACCGGGGAGCTGTTTTTT
TRBV6-5,TRBJ2-1,.,TRBD2,CASSYGREGPQFF,TGTGCCAGCAGTTACGGGCGGGAGGGCCCGCAGTTCTTC
TRBV12-3/TRBV12-4,TRBJ1-1,many,.,CASSYRVGNTEAFF,TGTGCCAGCAGTTACAGGGTCGGGAACACTGAAGCTTTCTTT
TRBV2,TRBJ2-5,many,.,CASSEVTRETQYF,TGTGCCAGCAGTGAGGTAACCCGGGAGACCCAGTACTTC
TRBV2,TRBJ2-6,many,.,CASRLRGTPISGANVLTF,TGTGCCAGCAGACTCAGGGGGACTCCCATTTCTGGGGCCAACGTCCTGACTTTC
TRBV4-3,TRBJ2-2,many,.,CASSQENGIGGELFF,TGCGCCAGCAGCCAGGAGAATGGAATTGGCGGGGAGCTGTTTTTT
TRBV5-1,TRBJ1-3,many,TRBD1,CASSLGTGGNTIYF,TGCGCCAGCAGCCTAGGGACAGGGGGAAACACCATATATTTT
TRBV6-2/TRBV6-3,TRBJ2-1,many,TRBD1,CASSYLNRGEEQFF,TGTGCCAGCAGTTACTTGAACAGGGGGGAGGAGCAGTTCTTC
TRBV4-1,TRBJ2-7,many,TRBD2,CASSQAGTSFHEQYF,TGCGCCAGCAGCCAGGCCGGGACTAGTTTCCACGAGCAGTACTTC
TRBV5-6,TRBJ2-2,few,.,CASSWAQGFITGELFF,TGTGCCAGCAGTTGGGCCCAGGGGTTCATCACCGGGGAGCTGTTTTTT
TRBV7-9,TRBJ2-5,many,.,CASSLDRATQYF,TGTGCCAGCAGCTTAGATCGCGCGACCCAGTACTTC
TRBV5-6,TRBJ2-5,many,.,CATGRREVETQYF,TGTGCCACTGGACGGCGAGAAGTAGAGACCCAGTACTTC
TRBV7-2,TRBJ2-7,many,TRBD1,CASSFPGQGRYEQYF,TGTGCCAGCAGCTTCCCGGGACAGGGGCGCTACGAGCAGTACTTC
TRBV5-6,TRBJ2-1,few,.,CASSLPPTGVAYNEQFF,TGTGCCAGCAGCTTACCTCCGACCGGGGTGGCATACAATGAGCAGTTCTTC
TRBV5-1,TRBJ2-5,many,.,CASSLTSSFRETQYF,TGCGCCAGCAGCTTGACTAGTAGTTTCCGAGAGACCCAGTACTTC
TRBV11-2,TRBJ2-7,.,TRBD2,CASSTPGTSGPFSYEQYF,TGTGCCAGCAGCACTCCCGGGACTAGCGGTCCTTTCTCCTACGAGCAGTACTTC
TRBV12-5,TRBJ1-2,few,.,CASGTTGDGYTF,TGTGCTAGTGGTACGACGGGGGATGGCTACACCTTC
TRBV4-1,TRBJ2-1,many,.,CASSQDRGVPYNEQFF,TGCGCCAGCAGCCAAGATAGGGGAGTCCCCTACAATGAGCAGTTCTTC
TRBV11-2,TRBJ2-5,few,.,CASSLGVYGGETQYF,TGTGCCAGCAGCTTAGGGGTTTATGGTGGCGAGACCCAGTACTTC
TRBV12-3/TRBV12-4,TRBJ2-7,many,.,CASRRAGTYEQYF,TGTGCCAGTCGTCGAGCGGGCACCTACGAGCAGTACTTC
TRBV29-1,TRBJ2-5,many,.,CSVEDRANPRTQYF,TGCAGCGTTGAAGATCGTGCAAACCCAAGGACCCAGTACTTC
TRBV6-2/TRBV6-3,TRBJ2-1,many,.,CASSSTAEQFF,TGTGCCAGCAGTTCGACAGCTGAGCAGTTCTTC
TRBV9,TRBJ2-2,many,TRBD2,CASTRGLAGASDTGELFF,TGTGCCAGCACGCGGGGACTAGCGGGGGCAAGTGACACCGGGGAGCTGTTTTTT
TRBV7-6,TRBJ1-4,many,.,CASSLGPKGAPREKLFF,TGTGCCAGCAGCTTAGGCCCCAAAGGGGCTCCAAGGGAAAAACTGTTTTTT
TRBV6-2/TRBV6-3,TRBJ2-3,many,TRBD2,CASTYGLAGVGDTQYF,TGTGCCAGCACCTACGGATTAGCGGGAGTGGGTGATACGCAGTATTTT
TRBV4-1,TRBJ1-2,many,TRBD1,CASSPGQGGSYGYTF,TGCGCCAGCAGCCCGGGACAGGGTGGGAGCTATGGCTACACCTTC
TRBV5-1,TRBJ2-1,.,TRBD2,CASSFGGNGEQFF,TGCGCCAGCAGCTTCGGGGGGAACGGTGAGCAGTTCTTC
TRBV7-3,TRBJ2-3,many,.,CASSSGLESQYF,TGTGCCAGCAGCTCCGGACTGGAGTCGCAGTATTTT
TRBV7-8,TRBJ2-7,many,TRBD2,CASSRTSVHYEQYF,TGTGCCAGCAGCCGGACTAGCGTTCACTACGAGCAGTACTTC
TRBV6-2/TRBV6-3,TRBJ2-3,many,.,CASSYARIRTDTQYF,TGTGCCAGCAGTTACGCGCGGATCCGCACAGATACGCAGTATTTT
TRBV7-3,TRBJ1-1,.,.,CASSSQGWHTEAFF,TGTGCCAGCAGCTCACAGGGTTGGCACACTGAAGCTTTCTTT
TRBV5-1,TRBJ1-1,.,.,CASSSRMNTEAFF,TGCGCCAGCAGCTCCCGGATGAACACTGAAGCTTTCTTT
TRBV18,TRBJ1-2,.,.,CASSADSNYGHTF,TGTGCCAGCTCAGCGGACAGTAACTATGGCCACACCTTC
TRBV5-1,TRBJ2-3,many,TRBD2,CASSPFGTISTDTQYF,TGCGCCAGCAGCCCTTTTGGGACTATAAGCACAGATACGCAGTATTTT
TRBV20-1,TRBJ2-7,many,.,CSAPQLSERSSYEQYF,TGCAGTGCGCCTCAGCTTAGCGAGAGGAGCTCCTACGAGCAGTACTTC
TRBV12-3/TRBV12-4,TRBJ2-1,many,TRBD2,CASSLRPSGDNEQFF,TGTGCCAGCAGTTTGAGGCCTAGCGGGGACAATGAGCAGTTCTTC